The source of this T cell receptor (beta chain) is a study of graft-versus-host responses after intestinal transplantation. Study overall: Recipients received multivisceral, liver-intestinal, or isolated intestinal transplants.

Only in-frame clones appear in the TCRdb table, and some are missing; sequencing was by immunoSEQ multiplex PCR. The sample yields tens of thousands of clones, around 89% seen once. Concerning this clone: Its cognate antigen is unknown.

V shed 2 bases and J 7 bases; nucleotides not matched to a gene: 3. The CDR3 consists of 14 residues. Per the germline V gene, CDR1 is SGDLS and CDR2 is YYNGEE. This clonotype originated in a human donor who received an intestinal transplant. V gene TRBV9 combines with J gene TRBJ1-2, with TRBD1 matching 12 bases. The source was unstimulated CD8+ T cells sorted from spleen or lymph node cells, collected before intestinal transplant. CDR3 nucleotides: TGTGCCAGCAGCGTGGGGACAGGGGGCGGTGGCTACACCTTC. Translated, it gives CASSVGTGGGGYTF.